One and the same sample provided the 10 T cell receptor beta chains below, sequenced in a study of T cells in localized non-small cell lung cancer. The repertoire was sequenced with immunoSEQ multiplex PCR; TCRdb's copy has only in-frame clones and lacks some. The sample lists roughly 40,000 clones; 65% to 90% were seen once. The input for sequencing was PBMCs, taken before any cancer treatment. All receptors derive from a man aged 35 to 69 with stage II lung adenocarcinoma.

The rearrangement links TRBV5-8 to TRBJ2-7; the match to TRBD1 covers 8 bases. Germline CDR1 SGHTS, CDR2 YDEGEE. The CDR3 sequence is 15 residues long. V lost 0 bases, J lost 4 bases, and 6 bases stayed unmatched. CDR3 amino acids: CASSLVRDRGYEQYF. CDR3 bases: TGTGCCAGCAGCTTGGTCCGAGACAGGGGATACGAGCAGTACTTC.

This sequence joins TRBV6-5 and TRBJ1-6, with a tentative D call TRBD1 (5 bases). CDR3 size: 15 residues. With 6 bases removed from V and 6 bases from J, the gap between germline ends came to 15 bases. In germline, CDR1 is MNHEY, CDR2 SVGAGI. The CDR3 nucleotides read TGTGCCAGCAGGTCCGGGACTTTGGCTAATTCACCCCTCCACTTT. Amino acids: CASRSGTLANSPLHF.

DNA of the CDR3: TGTGCCAGCAGCACATGGGACAGGGATCAAGAGACCCAGTACTTC. Amino acid sequence: CASSTWDRDQETQYF. The J gene is TRBJ2-5, the V gene TRBV7-9; TRBD1 agrees at 9 bases. The CDR3 is 15 residues long. Germline V CDR1 and CDR2: SEHNR, FQNEAQ (reference sequence). V gave up 5 bases and J gave up 2 bases; unmatched junction bases: 6.

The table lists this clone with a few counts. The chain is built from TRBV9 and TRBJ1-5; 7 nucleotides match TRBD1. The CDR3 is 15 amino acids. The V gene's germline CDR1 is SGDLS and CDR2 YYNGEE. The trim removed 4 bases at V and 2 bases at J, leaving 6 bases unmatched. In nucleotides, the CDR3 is TGTGCCAGCAGCACTGGGACAGAAGGCAATCAGCCCCAGCATTTT. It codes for CASSTGTEGNQPQHF. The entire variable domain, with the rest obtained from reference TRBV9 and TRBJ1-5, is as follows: DSGVTQTPKHLITATGQRVTLRCSPRSGDLSVYWYQQSLDQGLQFLIQYYNGEERAKGNILERFSAQQFPDLHSELNLSSLELGDSALYFCASSTGTEGNQPQHFGDGTRLSIL.

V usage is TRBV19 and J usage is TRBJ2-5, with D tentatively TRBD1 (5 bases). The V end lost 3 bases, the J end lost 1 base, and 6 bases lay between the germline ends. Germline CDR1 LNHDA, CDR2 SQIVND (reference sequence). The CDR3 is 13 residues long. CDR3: CASSMGLQETQYF. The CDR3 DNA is TGTGCCAGTAGTATGGGGCTCCAAGAGACCCAGTACTTC. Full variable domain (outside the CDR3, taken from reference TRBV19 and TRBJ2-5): DGGITQSPKYLFRKEGQNVTLSCEQNLNHDAMYWYRQDPGQGLRLIYYSQIVNDFQKGDIAEGYSVSREKKESFPLTVTSAQKNPTAFYLCASSMGLQETQYFGPGTRLLVL.

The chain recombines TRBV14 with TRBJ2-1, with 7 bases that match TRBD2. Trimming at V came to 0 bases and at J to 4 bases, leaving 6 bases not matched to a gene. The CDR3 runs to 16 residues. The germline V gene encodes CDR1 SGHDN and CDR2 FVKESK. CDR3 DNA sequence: TGTGCCAGCAGCCAAGATCTAGCGGTTTCTTACAATGAGCAGTTCTTC. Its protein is CASSQDLAVSYNEQFF.

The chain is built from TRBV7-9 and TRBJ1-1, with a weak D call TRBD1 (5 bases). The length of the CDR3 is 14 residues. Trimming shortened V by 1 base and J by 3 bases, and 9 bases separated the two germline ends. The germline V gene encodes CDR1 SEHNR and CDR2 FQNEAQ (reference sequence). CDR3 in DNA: TGTGCCAGCAGCTTAGGAGTCAGGGACACTGAAGCTTTCTTT. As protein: CASSLGVRDTEAFF.

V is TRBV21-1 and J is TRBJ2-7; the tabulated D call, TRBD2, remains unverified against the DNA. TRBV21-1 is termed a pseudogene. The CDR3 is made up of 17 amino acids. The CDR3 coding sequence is TGTGCCAGCAGCCCTAACACAAGCGGGAGGAGGCCCTACGAGCAGTACTTC. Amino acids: CASSPNTSGRRPYEQYF.

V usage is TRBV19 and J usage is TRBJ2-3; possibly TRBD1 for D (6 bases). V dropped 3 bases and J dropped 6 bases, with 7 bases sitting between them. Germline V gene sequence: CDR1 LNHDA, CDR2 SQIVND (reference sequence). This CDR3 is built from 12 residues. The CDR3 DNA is TGTGCCAGTAGTATTAGGGGGGATACGCAGTATTTT. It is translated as CASSIRGDTQYF.

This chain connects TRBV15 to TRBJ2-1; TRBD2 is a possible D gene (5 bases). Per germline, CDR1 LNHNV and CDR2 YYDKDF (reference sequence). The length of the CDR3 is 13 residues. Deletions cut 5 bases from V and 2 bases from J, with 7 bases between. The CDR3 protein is CATSVGTYNEQFF. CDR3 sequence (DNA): TGTGCCACCAGCGTCGGGACCTACAATGAGCAGTTCTTC.